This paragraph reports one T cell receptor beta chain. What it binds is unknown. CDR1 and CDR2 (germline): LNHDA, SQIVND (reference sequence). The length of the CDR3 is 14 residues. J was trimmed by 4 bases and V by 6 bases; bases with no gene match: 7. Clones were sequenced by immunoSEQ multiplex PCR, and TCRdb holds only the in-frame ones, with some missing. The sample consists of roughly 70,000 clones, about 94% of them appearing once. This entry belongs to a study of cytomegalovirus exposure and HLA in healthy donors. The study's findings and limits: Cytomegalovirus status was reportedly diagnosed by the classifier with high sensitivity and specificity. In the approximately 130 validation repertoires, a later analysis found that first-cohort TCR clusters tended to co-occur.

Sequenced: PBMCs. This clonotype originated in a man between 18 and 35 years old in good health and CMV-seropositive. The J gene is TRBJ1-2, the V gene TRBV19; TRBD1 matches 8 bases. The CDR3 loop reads CASSAQGEGYGYTF. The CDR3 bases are TGTGCCAGTAGCGCACAGGGGGAGGGCTATGGCTACACCTTC. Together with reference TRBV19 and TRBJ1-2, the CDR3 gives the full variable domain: DGGITQSPKYLFRKEGQNVTLSCEQNLNHDAMYWYRQDPGQGLRLIYYSQIVNDFQKGDIAEGYSVSREKKESFPLTVTSAQKNPTAFYLCASSAQGEGYGYTFGSGTRLTVV.